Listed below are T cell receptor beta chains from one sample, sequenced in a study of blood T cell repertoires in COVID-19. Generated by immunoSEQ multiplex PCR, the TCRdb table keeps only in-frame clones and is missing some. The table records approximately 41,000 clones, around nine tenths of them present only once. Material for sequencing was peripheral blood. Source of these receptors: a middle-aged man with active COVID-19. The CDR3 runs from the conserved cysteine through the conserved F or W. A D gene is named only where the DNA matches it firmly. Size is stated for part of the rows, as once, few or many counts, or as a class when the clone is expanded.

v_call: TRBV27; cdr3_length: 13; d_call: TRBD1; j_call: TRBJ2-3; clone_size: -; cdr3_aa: CASRRTGGDTQYF; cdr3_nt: TGTGCCAGCAGGAGAACAGGGGGCGATACGCAGTATTTT
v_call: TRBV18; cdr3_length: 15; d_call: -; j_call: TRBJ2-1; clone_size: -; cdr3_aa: CASSPGESSYNEQFF; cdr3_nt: TGTGCCAGCTCACCTGGAGAGAGCTCCTACAATGAGCAGTTCTTC
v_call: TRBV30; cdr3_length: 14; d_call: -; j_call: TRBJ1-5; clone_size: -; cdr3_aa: CAWSVQSGNQPQHF; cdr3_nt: TGTGCCTGGAGTGTACAATCCGGGAACCAGCCCCAGCATTTT
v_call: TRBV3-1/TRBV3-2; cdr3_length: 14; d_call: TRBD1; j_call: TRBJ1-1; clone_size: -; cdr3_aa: CASSRIGGNTEAFF; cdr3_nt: TGTGCCAGCAGTCGAATAGGGGGCAACACTGAAGCTTTCTTT
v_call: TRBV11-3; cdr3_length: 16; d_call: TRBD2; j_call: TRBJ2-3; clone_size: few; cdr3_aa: CASSLGTSGSTDTQYF; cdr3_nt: TGTGCCAGCAGCTTAGGGACTAGCGGGAGCACAGATACGCAGTATTTT
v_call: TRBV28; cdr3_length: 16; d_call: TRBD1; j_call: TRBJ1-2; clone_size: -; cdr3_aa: CASSFPFGTENYGYTF; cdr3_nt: TGTGCCAGCAGTTTCCCGTTCGGGACAGAAAACTATGGCTACACCTTC
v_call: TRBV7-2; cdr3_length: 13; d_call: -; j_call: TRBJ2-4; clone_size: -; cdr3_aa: CASSLGGKNIQYF; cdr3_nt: TGTGCCAGCAGCTTGGGAGGCAAAAACATTCAGTACTTC
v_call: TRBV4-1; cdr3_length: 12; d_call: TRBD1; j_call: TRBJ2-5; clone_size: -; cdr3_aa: CASSPPDRGRYF; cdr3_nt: TGCGCCAGCAGCCCCCCAGACAGGGGCAGGTACTTC
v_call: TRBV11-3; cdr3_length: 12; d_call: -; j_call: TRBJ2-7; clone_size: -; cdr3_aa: CASGVDSYEQYF; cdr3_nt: TGTGCCAGCGGAGTGGACTCCTACGAGCAGTACTTC
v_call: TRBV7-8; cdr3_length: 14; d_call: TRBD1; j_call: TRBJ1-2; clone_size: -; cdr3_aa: CASSLVGQGGGYTF; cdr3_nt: TGTGCCAGCAGCTTAGTCGGACAGGGAGGGGGCTACACCTTC
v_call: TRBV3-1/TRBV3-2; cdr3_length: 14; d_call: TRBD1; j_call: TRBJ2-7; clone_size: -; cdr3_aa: CASSDRDSYYEQYF; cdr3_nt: TGTGCCAGCAGCGACCGGGACAGCTACTACGAGCAGTACTTC
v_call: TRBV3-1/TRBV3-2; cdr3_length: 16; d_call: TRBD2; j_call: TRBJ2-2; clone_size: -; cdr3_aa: CASSVGLAGYTGELFF; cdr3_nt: TGTGCCAGCAGCGTCGGACTAGCGGGTTACACCGGGGAGCTGTTTTTT
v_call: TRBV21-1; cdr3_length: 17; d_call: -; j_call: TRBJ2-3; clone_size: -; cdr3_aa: CASSTRPTSGFTDTQYF; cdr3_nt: TGTGCCAGCAGCACGAGGCCGACTAGCGGATTCACAGATACGCAGTATTTT
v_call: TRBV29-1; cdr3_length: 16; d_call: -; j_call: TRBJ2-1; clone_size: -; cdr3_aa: CSVEGVEAPPYNEQFF; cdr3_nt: TGCAGCGTTGAAGGGGTTGAGGCCCCCCCCTACAATGAGCAGTTCTTC
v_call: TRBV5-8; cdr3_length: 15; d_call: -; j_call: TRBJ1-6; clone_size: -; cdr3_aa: CASSSDRRRDSPLHF; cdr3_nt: TGTGCCAGCAGCTCTGACAGGCGACGGGATTCACCCCTCCACTTT
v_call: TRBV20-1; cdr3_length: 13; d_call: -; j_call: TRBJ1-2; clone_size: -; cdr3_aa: CSASVQTNYGYTF; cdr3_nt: TGCAGTGCTAGTGTACAGACTAACTATGGCTACACCTTC
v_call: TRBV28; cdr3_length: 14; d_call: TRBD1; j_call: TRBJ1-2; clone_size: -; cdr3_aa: CASSRGQGAGGYTF; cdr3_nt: TGTGCCAGCAGTCGGGGACAGGGGGCTGGCGGCTACACCTTC
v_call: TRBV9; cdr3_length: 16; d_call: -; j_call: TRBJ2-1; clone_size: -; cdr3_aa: CASRAVGGGSSDEQFF; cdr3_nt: TGTGCCAGCAGGGCCGTCGGGGGAGGAAGTTCGGATGAGCAGTTCTTC
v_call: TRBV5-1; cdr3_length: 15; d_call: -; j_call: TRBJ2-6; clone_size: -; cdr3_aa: CASSTGNSGANVLTF; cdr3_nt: TGCGCCAGCAGCACCGGGAACTCTGGGGCCAACGTCCTGACTTTC
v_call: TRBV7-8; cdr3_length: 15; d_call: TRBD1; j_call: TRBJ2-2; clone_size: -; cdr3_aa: CASSPRQGRTGELFF; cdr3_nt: TGTGCCAGCAGCCCCCGACAGGGAAGGACCGGGGAGCTGTTTTTT
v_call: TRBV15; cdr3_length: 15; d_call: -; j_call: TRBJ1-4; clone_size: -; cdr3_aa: CATSRGGQGSEKLFF; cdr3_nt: TGTGCCACCAGCAGAGGGGGGCAGGGGAGTGAAAAACTGTTTTTT
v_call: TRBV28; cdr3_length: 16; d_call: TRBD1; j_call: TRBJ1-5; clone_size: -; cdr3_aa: CASSLPRQGARQPQHF; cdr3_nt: TGTGCCAGCAGTCTTCCCCGACAGGGGGCGCGGCAGCCCCAGCATTTT
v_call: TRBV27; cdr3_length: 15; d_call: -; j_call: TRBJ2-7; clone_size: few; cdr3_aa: CASILTGPFPYEQYF; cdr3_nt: TGTGCCAGCATCCTGACAGGTCCCTTCCCCTACGAGCAGTACTTC
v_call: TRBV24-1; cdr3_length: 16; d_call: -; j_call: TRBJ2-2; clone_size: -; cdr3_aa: CATSGPGRGNTGELFF; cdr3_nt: TGTGCCACCAGTGGCCCCGGGAGAGGTAATACCGGGGAGCTGTTTTTT
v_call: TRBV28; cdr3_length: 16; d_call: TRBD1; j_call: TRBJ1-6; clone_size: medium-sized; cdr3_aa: CASSLPTGSYNSPLHF; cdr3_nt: TGTGCCAGCAGTCTCCCGACAGGGTCCTATAATTCACCCCTCCACTTT
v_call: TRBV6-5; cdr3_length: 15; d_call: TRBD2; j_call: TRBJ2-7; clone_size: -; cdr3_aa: CASSPLGLAGAGQYF; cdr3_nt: TGTGCCAGCAGTCCGCTAGGACTAGCGGGAGCAGGGCAGTACTTC
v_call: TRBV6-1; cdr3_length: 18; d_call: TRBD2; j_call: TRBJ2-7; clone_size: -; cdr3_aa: CASSGRGSGSSDSYEQYF; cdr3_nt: TGTGCCAGCAGTGGACGTGGGAGCGGGAGTTCGGACTCCTACGAGCAGTACTTC
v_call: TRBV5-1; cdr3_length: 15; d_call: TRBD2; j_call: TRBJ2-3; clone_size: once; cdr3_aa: CASGTSGRTTDTQYF; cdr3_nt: TGCGCCAGCGGGACTAGCGGGAGGACCACAGATACGCAGTATTTT
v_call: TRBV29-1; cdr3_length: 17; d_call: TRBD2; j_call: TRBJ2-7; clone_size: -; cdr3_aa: CSAAPGTSGRAIYEQYF; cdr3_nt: TGCAGCGCGGCTCCCGGGACTAGCGGGAGGGCCATTTACGAGCAGTACTTC
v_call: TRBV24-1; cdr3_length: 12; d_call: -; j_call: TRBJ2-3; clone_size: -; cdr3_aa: CATSPRGDTQYF; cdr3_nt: TGTGCCACCAGTCCAAGGGGAGATACGCAGTATTTT
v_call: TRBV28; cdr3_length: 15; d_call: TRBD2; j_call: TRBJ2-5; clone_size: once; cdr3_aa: CASSLSSGRVETQYF; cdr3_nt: TGTGCCAGCAGTTTAAGTAGCGGGAGGGTAGAGACCCAGTACTTC
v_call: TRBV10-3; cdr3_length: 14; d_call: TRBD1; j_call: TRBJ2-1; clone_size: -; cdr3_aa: CATWDSNFYNEQFF; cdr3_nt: TGTGCCACCTGGGACAGCAACTTTTACAATGAGCAGTTCTTC
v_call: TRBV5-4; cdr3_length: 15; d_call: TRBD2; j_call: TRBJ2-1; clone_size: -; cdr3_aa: CASSHPSGKGWEQFF; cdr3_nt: TGTGCCAGCAGCCACCCTAGCGGGAAAGGTTGGGAGCAGTTCTTC
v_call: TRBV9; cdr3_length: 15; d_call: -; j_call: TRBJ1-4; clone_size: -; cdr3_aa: CASSGLGGTNEKLFF; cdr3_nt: TGTGCCAGCAGCGGACTCGGAGGAACTAATGAAAAACTGTTTTTT
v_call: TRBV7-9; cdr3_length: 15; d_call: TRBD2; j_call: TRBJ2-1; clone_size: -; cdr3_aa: CASSFGTSANDEQFF; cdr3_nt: TGTGCCAGCAGCTTCGGGACTAGCGCTAACGATGAGCAGTTCTTC
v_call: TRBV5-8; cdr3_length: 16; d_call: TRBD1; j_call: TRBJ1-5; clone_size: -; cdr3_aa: CASSFGTDLSNQPQHF; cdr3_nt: TGTGCCAGCAGCTTCGGGACAGACCTTAGCAATCAGCCCCAGCATTTT
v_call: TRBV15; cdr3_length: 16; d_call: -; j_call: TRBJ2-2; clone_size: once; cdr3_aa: CATSRNRDWGGGELFF; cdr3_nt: TGTGCCACCAGCAGAAACAGGGACTGGGGGGGCGGGGAGCTGTTTTTT
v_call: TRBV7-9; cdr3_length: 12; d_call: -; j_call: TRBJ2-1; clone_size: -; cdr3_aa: CASSLGVSEQFF; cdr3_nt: TGTGCCAGCAGCTTAGGAGTCTCCGAGCAGTTCTTC
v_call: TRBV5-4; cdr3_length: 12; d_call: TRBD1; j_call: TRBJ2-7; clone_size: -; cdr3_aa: CASSYDRGEQYF; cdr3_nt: TGTGCCAGCAGCTACGACAGGGGCGAGCAGTACTTC